Below are 6 T cell receptor beta chains sequenced from a single sample in a study of cytomegalovirus exposure and HLA in healthy donors. This PCR relied on a set of 60 Vbeta primers and 13 Jbeta primers. The data were produced by immunoSEQ multiplex PCR, yet TCRdb's version contains in-frame clones alone and is incomplete. Seen here are about 150,000 clones, roughly 67% observed once, and the top ten hold roughly 5.4%. Sequenced input: PBMCs. Receptors were obtained from a woman aged 18-29 years in good health and CMV-seropositive.

This chain uses TRBV29-1 with TRBJ2-7; 10 bases line up with TRBD1. The CDR3 loop spans 16 amino acids. J lost 4 bases, V lost 6 bases, and 15 bases had no gene match. CDR1 is SQVTM, CDR2 ANQGSEA, per germline. The CDR3 here is CSVTFTGTGAFYEQYF. CDR3 bases: TGCAGCGTAACCTTTACCGGGACAGGGGCGTTTTACGAGCAGTACTTC.

This rearrangement joins TRBV2 to TRBJ1-6, with TRBD1 as a possible D gene (6 bases). The germline CDR1 and CDR2 sequences are SNHLY and FYNNEI. The CDR3 extends over 16 amino acids. Trimming removed 7 bases at V and 0 bases at J, with 13 bases between. In DNA form, the CDR3 reads TGTGCCAGCACCACCAAACAGGGCTCCTATAATTCACCCCTCCACTTT. Its protein product is CASTTKQGSYNSPLHF.

In nucleotides, the CDR3 is TGTGCCAGCAGCGTCGGACAGCCGAACACTGAAGCTTTCTTT. It is translated as CASSVGQPNTEAFF. This chain connects TRBV5-4 to TRBJ1-1; a weak D match, TRBD1 (6 bases). Germline-derived CDR1 and CDR2 are SGHNT and YYREEE (reference sequence). V lost 4 bases, J lost 1 base, and 11 bases lay in between. This CDR3 has 14 amino acids.

V is TRBV14 and J is TRBJ1-6; 11 nucleotides line up with TRBD1. The CDR3 has 16 amino acids. Looked up from germline, CDR1 is SGHDN and CDR2 is FVKESK. V gave up 3 bases and J gave up 10 bases; unmatched junction bases: 8. CDR3 in amino acids: CASSQAGTGGRSPLHF. As DNA, the CDR3 is TGTGCCAGCAGCCAGGCCGGGACAGGGGGGAGATCACCCCTCCACTTT.

This clone occurred once. This sequence joins TRBV9 and TRBJ1-4; D not resolved. Deletions cut 1 base from V and 7 bases from J, with 5 bases between. The CDR3 runs 12 residues. Germline loops: CDR1 SGDLS, CDR2 YYNGEE. The CDR3 protein is CASSVNGEKLFF. The CDR3 DNA follows: TGTGCCAGCAGCGTAAACGGTGAAAAACTGTTTTTT. Together with reference TRBV9 and TRBJ1-4, the CDR3 gives the full variable domain: DSGVTQTPKHLITATGQRVTLRCSPRSGDLSVYWYQQSLDQGLQFLIQYYNGEERAKGNILERFSAQQFPDLHSELNLSSLELGDSALYFCASSVNGEKLFFGSGTQLSVL.

V usage is TRBV6-1 and J usage is TRBJ1-2; 10 bases map to TRBD1. Germline assignment: CDR1 MNHNS and CDR2 SASEGT. Trimming removed 7 bases from V and 0 bases from J; junction bases left unmatched: 5. The CDR3 covers 15 residues. In DNA, the CDR3 is TGTGCCAGCACTAAGACAGGGGGCTCTAACTATGGCTACACCTTC. Translating gives CASTKTGGSNYGYTF.